This TCR beta chain was identified during a study of tumor-infiltrating lymphocytes in primary liver carcinoma. With a constant-region primer, TCR beta cDNA was made from approximately 450 ng of total RNA. Investigators got TCR beta libraries out of three nested multiplex PCR rounds, done with slightly modified ARM-PCR. TRBV1-TRBV30 forward and Cbeta reverse primers drove the first two approximately 10-cycle rounds. TCRdb called the multiplex PCR reads again in MiXCR, with one record for every CDR3 protein. The table has 300,000 to 350,000 distinct CDR3 sequences, 65% seen once. Out of unsorted whole blood came the blood RNA, and germline DNA was extracted as well. Per the germline V gene, CDR1 is SQVTM and CDR2 is ANQGSEA. The CDR3 length is 13 residues.

The source of this sequence is a man aged 35 to 55 with primary liver carcinoma and hepatitis B virus infection. This chain connects TRBV29-1 to TRBJ1-1; no definite D call. Sample: peripheral blood. CDR3 in amino acids: CIIAGRMNTEAFF. CDR3 in DNA: TGCATCATTGCTGGTAGGATGAACACTGAAGCTTTCTTT.